The 14 T cell receptor beta chains below all came from one sample that was sequenced in a study of blood T cell repertoires in COVID-19. Clones were read by immunoSEQ multiplex PCR, and TCRdb kept only the in-frame ones, dropping some. The sample shows 250,000 to 350,000 clones, just over 90% of them seen only once. The sequenced material came from peripheral blood. Receptors were obtained from a woman aged 25 to 39 with COVID-19, enrolled during active disease.

This chain links TRBV27 with TRBJ1-2, with D tentatively TRBD1 (5 bases). The germline V gene has CDR1 MNHEY and CDR2 SMNVEV (reference sequence). Trimming cost V 6 bases and J 8 bases, with 13 bases left between them. CDR3 length: 12 residues. CDR3 amino acids: CASRGGGGGYTF. CDR3 DNA sequence: TGTGCCAGCAGGGGGGGAGGTGGGGGCTACACCTTC.

This rearrangement joins TRBV27 to TRBJ2-7, with TRBD2 matching over 7 bases. Per germline, CDR1 MNHEY and CDR2 SMNVEV (reference sequence). V lost 5 bases, J lost 6 bases, and 7 bases stayed unmatched. The CDR3 runs to 13 residues. In nucleotides, the CDR3 is TGTGCCAGCAGTCTCGGACTAGTCGGCGAGCAGTACTTC. This gives the protein CASSLGLVGEQYF.

The V gene is TRBV6-5, the J gene TRBJ1-5, with 9 nucleotides matching TRBD1. Trimming took 6 bases from V and 3 from J; bases not matched to a gene: 6. This CDR3 spans 15 amino acids. Looked up from germline, CDR1 is MNHEY and CDR2 is SVGAGI. The CDR3 spells CASRPGQGYNQPQHF. The DNA for the CDR3 is TGTGCCAGCAGGCCGGGACAGGGATACAATCAGCCCCAGCATTTT.

CDR3 sequence (DNA): TGTGCCAGCTCACCTCAGTCCTCCTACAATGAGCAGTTCTTC. It translates to CASSPQSSYNEQFF. The rearrangement joins TRBV18 to TRBJ2-1; D is undetermined. The CDR3 is 14 residues long. Germline CDR1 and CDR2: KGHSH and LQKENI. With 3 bases removed from V and 0 bases from J, the gap between germline ends came to 6 bases.

This chain links TRBV10-3 with TRBJ1-1; TRBD1 matches 7 bases. The CDR3 consists of 13 residues. The V segment lost 10 bases and the J segment 0 bases; nucleotides outside the gene matches: 5. CDR1 and CDR2 from the germline V gene are ENHRY and SYGVKD. CDR3 residues: CANRQGLNTEAFF. The CDR3 DNA reads TGTGCCAACCGACAGGGATTGAACACTGAAGCTTTCTTT.

Concerning this clone: A much larger clone lies a single base off, so this may be a read error. The J gene is TRBJ2-2, the V gene TRBV3-1 (or the pseudogene TRBV3-2); no reliable D call. V gave up 4 bases and J gave up 3 bases, with 3 bases separating them. Germline assignment: CDR1 LGHDT and CDR2 YNNKEL (reference sequence). This CDR3 region has 12 residues. As DNA, the CDR3 is TGTGCCAGCAGCCCTGACACCGGGGAGCTGTTTTTT. Protein product: CASSPDTGELFF.

The rearrangement links TRBV2 to TRBJ2-5; D is possibly TRBD1 (8 bases). The length of the CDR3 is 15 residues. CDR1 is SNHLY and CDR2 is FYNNEI in the germline V gene. V was cut by 5 bases and J by 5 bases, with 18 bases left in between. This CDR3 is CASSSDTGGGETQYF. As DNA, the CDR3 is TGTGCCAGCAGTTCGGATACAGGGGGGGGCGAGACCCAGTACTTC.

The chain couples TRBV7-8 to TRBJ1-1, with D possibly TRBD1 on 5 matching bases. CDR3 length: 15 residues. Trimming stripped 5 bases from V and 3 bases from J, with 16 bases between. In germline, CDR1 is SGHVS, CDR2 FQNEAQ. The CDR3 bases are TGTGCCAGCAGCCTCAACCCAAGGGGTGACACTGAAGCTTTCTTT. Residues: CASSLNPRGDTEAFF.

The chain combines TRBV6-6 with TRBJ2-7, with D perhaps TRBD1 (5 bases). The V end was cut by 0 bases, the J end by 6 bases, with 18 bases between. This CDR3 spans 16 amino acids. Germline CDR1 is MNHNY and CDR2 is SVGAGI (reference sequence). CDR3 protein: CASSYSSEGAGGEQYF. As DNA, the CDR3 is TGTGCCAGCAGTTACTCGAGTGAAGGGGCAGGCGGCGAGCAGTACTTC.

J is TRBJ2-1 and V is TRBV3-1 (or the pseudogene TRBV3-2); a possible D gene is TRBD1 (6 bases). Germline assignment: CDR1 LGHDT and CDR2 YNNKEL (reference sequence). The CDR3 length is 16 residues. Trimming left V 4 bases short and J 2 bases short, with 15 bases between. CDR3 amino acids: CASSPITGFAYNEQFF. As DNA, the CDR3 is TGTGCCAGCAGCCCGATAACAGGGTTTGCCTACAATGAGCAGTTCTTC.

V is TRBV12-1 and J is TRBJ2-1; the table assigns TRBD2, which was not confirmed against the DNA. TRBV12-1 is listed as a pseudogene. The CDR3 runs 15 residues. The CDR3 is CASSPQRSPYNEQFF. The DNA for the CDR3 is TGTGCCAGCAGCCCTCAGCGCTCTCCTTACAATGAGCAGTTCTTC.

The J gene is TRBJ2-7, the V gene TRBV16; D is perhaps TRBD1 (6 bases). From germline, CDR1 is KGHSY and CDR2 FQNENV. Trimming shortened V by 3 bases and J by 3 bases, and 9 bases separated the two germline ends. The CDR3 runs to 13 residues. The chain's CDR3 is CASSQNRDYEQYF. In DNA, the CDR3 is TGTGCCAGCAGCCAGAACAGGGACTACGAGCAGTACTTC.

This clone showed up just a few times. The genes are TRBV18 and TRBJ1-6, with TRBD1 matching over 7 bases. This CDR3 is built from 15 residues. The V gene's germline CDR1 is KGHSH and CDR2 LQKENI. V gave up 0 bases and J gave up 7 bases; unmatched junction bases: 3. As DNA, the CDR3 is TGTGCCAGCTCACCACCACAGGGGAGCAATTCACCCCTCCACTTT. Its protein product is CASSPPQGSNSPLHF.

The rearrangement links TRBV7-6 to TRBJ2-1, with D possibly being TRBD2 (6 bases). CDR1 is SGHVS, CDR2 FNYEAQ, per germline. The CDR3 covers 15 residues. Deletions cut 0 bases from V and 6 bases from J, with 12 bases between. The CDR3 loop reads CASSLAGGTPNEQFF. The DNA of the CDR3 is TGTGCCAGCAGCTTAGCGGGGGGAACTCCCAATGAGCAGTTCTTC.